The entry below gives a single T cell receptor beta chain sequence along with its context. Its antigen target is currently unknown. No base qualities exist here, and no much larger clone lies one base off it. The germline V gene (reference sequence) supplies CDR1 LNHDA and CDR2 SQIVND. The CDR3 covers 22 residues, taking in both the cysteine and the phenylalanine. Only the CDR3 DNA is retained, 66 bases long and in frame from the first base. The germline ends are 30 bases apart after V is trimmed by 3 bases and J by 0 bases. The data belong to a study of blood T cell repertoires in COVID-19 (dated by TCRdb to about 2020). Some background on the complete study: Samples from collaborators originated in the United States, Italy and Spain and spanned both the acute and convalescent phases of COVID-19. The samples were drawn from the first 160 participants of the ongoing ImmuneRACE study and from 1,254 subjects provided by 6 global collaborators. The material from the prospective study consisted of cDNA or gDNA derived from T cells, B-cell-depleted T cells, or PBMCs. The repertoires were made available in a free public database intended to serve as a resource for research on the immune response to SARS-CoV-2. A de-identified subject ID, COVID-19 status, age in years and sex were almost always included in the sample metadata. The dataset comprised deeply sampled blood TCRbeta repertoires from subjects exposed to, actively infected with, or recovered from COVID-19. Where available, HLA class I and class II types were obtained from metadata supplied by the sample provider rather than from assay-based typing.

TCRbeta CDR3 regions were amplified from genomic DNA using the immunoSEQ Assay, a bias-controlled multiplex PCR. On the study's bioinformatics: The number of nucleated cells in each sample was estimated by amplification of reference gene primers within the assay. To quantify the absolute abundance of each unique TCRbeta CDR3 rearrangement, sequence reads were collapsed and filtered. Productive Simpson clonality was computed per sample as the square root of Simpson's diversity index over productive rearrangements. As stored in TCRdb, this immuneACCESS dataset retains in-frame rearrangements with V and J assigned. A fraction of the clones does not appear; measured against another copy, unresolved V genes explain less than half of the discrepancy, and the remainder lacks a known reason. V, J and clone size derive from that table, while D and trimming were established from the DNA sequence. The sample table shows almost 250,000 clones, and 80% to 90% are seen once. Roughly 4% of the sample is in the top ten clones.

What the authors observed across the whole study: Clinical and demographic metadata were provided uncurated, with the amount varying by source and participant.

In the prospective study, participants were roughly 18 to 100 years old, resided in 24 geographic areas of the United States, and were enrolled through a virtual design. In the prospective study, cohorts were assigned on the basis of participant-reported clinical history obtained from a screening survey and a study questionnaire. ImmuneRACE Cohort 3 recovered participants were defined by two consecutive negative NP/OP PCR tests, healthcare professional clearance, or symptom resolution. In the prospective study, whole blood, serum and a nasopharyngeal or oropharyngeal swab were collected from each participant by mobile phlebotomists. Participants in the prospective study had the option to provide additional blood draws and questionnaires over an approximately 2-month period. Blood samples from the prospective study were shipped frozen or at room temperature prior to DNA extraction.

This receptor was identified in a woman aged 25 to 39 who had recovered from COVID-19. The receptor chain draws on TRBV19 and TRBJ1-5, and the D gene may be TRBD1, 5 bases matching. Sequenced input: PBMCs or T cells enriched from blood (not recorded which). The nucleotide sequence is TGTGCCAGTAGTATGGGTGGGTTCAGGGCCAACTTCGGACGGTATAGCAATCAGCCCCAGCATTTT. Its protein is CASSMGGFRANFGRYSNQPQHF.